The source of this T cell receptor beta chain is a study of response to subunit inactivated influenza vaccine (dated by TCRdb to 2017 to 2018). Describing the broader study: Deep quantitative T cell receptor repertoire profiling was used in the study to track responses to a trivalent subunit inactivated influenza vaccine.

This clonotype came up a few times. The specificity of this receptor is unknown. No base qualities exist here, and no much larger clone lies one base off it. Beyond this particular receptor, the publication reports: The authors suggested that each seasonal influenza vaccination may recruit only a limited number of new T cells.

Libraries were built with RT-PCR. The instrument given in TCRdb is Illumina HiSeq 2500. TCRdb took the public reads, trimmed them with fastp at Q25, ran MiXCR for clone calling and kept in-frame beta chains. One record per CDR3 amino acid sequence lists the most common genes and DNA. The sample table contains 600,000 to 700,000 distinct CDR3 sequences; only one count was recorded for about 15% of them. Jointly, the top ten make up around 7.6% of the sample. Sequences MNHEY (CDR1) and SMNVEV (CDR2) are obtained from the germline V gene (reference sequence). Trimming at the junction amounts to 4 bases on V and 10 bases on J, and the germline ends lie 17 bases apart. Inclusive of the bounding cysteine and phenylalanine, the CDR3 is 15 residues long. The DNA shown is the 45-base CDR3, in frame from base 1.

The receptor chain draws on TRBV27 and TRBJ1-6, and possibly TRBD1, on 6 matching bases. The receptor comes from a man aged 50 or older who received an inactivated influenza vaccine. Donor details come from another sample of the same person, matched by shared clones. Sequenced here: PBMCs from blood, sampled around 14 days before vaccination. At the DNA level, the sequence is TGTGCCAGCAGTTCCCACCCTGGACAGAAGTCACCCCTCCACTTT. Its protein product is CASSSHPGQKSPLHF.